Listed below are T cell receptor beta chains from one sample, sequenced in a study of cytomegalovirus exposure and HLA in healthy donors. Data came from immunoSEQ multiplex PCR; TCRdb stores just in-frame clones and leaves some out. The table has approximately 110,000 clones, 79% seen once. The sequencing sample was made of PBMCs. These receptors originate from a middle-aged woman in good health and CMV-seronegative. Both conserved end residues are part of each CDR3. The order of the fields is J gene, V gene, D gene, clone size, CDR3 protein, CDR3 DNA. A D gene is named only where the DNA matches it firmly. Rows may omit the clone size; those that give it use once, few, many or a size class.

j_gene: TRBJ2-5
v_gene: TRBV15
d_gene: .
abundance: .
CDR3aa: CATSRTRIGGGETQYF
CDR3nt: TGTGCCACCAGCAGAACCCGCATAGGGGGGGGAGAGACCCAGTACTTC

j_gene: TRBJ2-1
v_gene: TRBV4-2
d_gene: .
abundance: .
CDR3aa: CASSQRGGGSYNEQFF
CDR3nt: TGTGCCAGCAGCCAGCGGGGCGGTGGGTCCTACAATGAGCAGTTCTTC

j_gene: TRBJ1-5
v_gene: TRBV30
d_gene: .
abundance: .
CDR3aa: CAWSEGEHSNQPQHF
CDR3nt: TGTGCCTGGAGTGAGGGGGAACATAGCAATCAGCCCCAGCATTTT

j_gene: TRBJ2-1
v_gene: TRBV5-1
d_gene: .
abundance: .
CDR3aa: CASSLDPSSYNEQFF
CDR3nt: TGCGCCAGCAGCTTGGACCCGAGCTCCTACAATGAGCAGTTCTTC

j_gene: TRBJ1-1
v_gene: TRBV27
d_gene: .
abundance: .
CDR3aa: CASSFRFGQNTEAFF
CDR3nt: TGTGCCAGCAGTTTCCGTTTTGGACAGAACACTGAAGCTTTCTTT

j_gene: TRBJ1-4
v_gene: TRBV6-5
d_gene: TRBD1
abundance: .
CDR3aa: CASVPTRDSGEKLFF
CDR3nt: TGTGCCAGCGTTCCTACCCGGGACAGCGGGGAAAAACTGTTTTTT

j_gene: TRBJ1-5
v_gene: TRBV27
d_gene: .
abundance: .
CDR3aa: CASSLRAPDQPQHF
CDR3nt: TGTGCCAGCAGCCTCAGGGCCCCCGATCAGCCCCAGCATTTT

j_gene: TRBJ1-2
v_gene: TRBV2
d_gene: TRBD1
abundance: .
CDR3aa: CASSQGEEAGYTF
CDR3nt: TGTGCCAGCAGTCAGGGGGAGGAGGCTGGCTACACCTTC

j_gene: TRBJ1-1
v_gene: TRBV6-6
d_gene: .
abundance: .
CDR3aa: CASSYRGGDRNTEAFF
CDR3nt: TGTGCCAGCAGTTACCGAGGAGGGGACCGGAACACTGAAGCTTTCTTT

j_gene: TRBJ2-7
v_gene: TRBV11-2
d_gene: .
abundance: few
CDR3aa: CASSLDRREEYF
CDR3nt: TGTGCCAGCAGCTTAGATCGCAGGGAGGAATACTTC

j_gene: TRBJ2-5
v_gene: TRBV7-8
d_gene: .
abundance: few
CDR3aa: CASSTRGRGKETQYF
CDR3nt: TGTGCCAGCAGCACCCGAGGCCGGGGAAAAGAGACCCAGTACTTC

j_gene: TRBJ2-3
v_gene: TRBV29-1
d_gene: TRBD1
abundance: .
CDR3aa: CSATPGGSTDTQYF
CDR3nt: TGCAGTGCTACGCCAGGGGGTAGCACAGATACGCAGTATTTT

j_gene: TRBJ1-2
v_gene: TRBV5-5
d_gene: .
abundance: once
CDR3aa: CASSLSDSKNYGYTF
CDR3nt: TGTGCCAGCAGCCTATCGGACAGCAAGAACTATGGCTACACCTTC

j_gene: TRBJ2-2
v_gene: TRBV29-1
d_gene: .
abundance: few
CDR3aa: CSVEPGDLGGELFF
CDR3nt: TGCAGCGTTGAACCAGGGGACCTGGGCGGGGAGCTGTTTTTT

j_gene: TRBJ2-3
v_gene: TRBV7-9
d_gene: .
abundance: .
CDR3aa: CASSLNAGAVGDTQYF
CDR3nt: TGTGCCAGCAGCTTAAATGCGGGGGCGGTTGGGGATACGCAGTATTTT

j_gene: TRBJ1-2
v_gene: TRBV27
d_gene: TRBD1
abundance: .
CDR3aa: CASSLRQGFGYTF
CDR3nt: TGTGCCAGCAGTTTAAGACAGGGTTTTGGCTACACCTTC

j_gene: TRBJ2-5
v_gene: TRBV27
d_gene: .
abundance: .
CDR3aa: CASRTGGETQYF
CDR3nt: TGTGCCAGCAGGACCGGCGGGGAGACCCAGTACTTC

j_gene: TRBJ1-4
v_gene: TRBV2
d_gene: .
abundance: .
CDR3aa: CASSELGAGADEKLFF
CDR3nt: TGTGCCAGCAGTGAGTTGGGGGCCGGGGCAGATGAAAAACTGTTTTTT

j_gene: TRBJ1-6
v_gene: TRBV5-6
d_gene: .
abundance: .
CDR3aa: CASSSGKGEGSPLHF
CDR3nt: TGTGCCAGCAGCTCGGGAAAGGGCGAGGGTTCACCCCTCCACTTT

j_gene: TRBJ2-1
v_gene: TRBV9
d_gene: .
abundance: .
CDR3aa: CASSVDVRDSYNEQFF
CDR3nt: TGTGCCAGCAGCGTAGATGTGCGTGACTCCTACAATGAGCAGTTCTTC

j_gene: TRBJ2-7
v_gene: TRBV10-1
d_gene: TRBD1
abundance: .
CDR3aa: CATQQGNEQYF
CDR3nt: TGCGCCACCCAACAGGGGAACGAGCAGTACTTC

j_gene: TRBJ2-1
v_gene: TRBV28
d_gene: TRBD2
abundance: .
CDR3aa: CASSSSAGEPRSYNEQFF
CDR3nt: TGTGCCAGCAGTTCTTCAGCGGGAGAACCACGCTCCTACAATGAGCAGTTCTTC

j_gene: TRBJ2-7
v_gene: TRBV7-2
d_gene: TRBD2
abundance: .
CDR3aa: CASSPLGRETYEQYF
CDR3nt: TGTGCCAGCAGCCCACTCGGGAGGGAGACCTACGAGCAGTACTTC

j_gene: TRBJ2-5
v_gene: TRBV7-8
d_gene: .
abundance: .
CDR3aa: CASMVGVQETQYF
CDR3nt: TGTGCCAGCATGGTAGGAGTGCAAGAGACCCAGTACTTC

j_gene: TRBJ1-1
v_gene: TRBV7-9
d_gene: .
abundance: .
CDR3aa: CASSLGRGHTEAFF
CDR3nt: TGTGCCAGCAGCTTAGGGCGGGGACACACTGAAGCTTTCTTT

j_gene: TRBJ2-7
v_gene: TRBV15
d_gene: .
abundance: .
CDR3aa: CATSRVYPGLVSYEQYF
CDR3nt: TGTGCCACCAGCAGAGTTTACCCGGGACTGGTCTCCTACGAGCAGTACTTC

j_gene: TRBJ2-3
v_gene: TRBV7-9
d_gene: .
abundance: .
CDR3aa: CASSLVGSWVEGTDTQYF
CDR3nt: TGTGCCAGCAGCTTAGTCGGATCTTGGGTGGAGGGGACAGATACGCAGTATTTT

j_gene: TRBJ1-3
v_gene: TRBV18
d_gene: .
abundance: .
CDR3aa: CASSDGGGNTIYF
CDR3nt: TGTGCCAGCTCAGACGGCGGTGGAAACACCATATATTTT

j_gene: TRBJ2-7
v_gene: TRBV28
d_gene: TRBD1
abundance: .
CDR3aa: CASSTGQGVAYEQYF
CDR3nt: TGTGCCAGCAGTACAGGACAGGGGGTAGCCTACGAGCAGTACTTC

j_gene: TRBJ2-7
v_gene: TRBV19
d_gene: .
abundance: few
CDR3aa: CASSGRDKSSYEQYF
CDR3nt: TGTGCCAGTAGTGGCCGCGACAAGAGCTCCTACGAGCAGTACTTC

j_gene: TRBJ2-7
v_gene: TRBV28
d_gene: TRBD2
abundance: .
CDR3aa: CASRKSGRSYEQYF
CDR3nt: TGTGCCAGCAGAAAAAGCGGGAGGAGCTACGAGCAGTACTTC

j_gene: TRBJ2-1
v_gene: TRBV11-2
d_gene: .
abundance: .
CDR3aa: CASSLRRGGGTGYNEQFF
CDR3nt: TGTGCCAGCAGCCTACGTAGGGGGGGCGGGACGGGGTACAATGAGCAGTTCTTC

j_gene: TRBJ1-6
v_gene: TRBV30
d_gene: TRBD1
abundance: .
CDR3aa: CAWMKWTGGSPLHF
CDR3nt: TGTGCCTGGATGAAGTGGACAGGAGGTTCACCCCTCCACTTT

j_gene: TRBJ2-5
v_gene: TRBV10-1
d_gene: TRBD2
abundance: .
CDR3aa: CASSASGLSETQYF
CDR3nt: TGCGCCAGCAGCGCTAGCGGCTTGTCGGAGACCCAGTACTTC

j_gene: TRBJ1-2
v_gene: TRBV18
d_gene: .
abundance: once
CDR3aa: CASSPEHPDYGYTF
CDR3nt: TGTGCCAGCTCACCGGAGCATCCCGACTATGGCTACACCTTC

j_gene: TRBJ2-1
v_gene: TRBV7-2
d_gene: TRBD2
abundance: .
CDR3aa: CASSPGTSPHNEQFF
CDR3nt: TGTGCCAGCAGCCCTGGGACTAGCCCCCACAATGAGCAGTTCTTC

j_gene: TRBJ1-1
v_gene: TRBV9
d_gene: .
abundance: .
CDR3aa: CASSVGQDDTEAFF
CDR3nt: TGTGCCAGCAGCGTAGGGCAGGATGACACTGAAGCTTTCTTT

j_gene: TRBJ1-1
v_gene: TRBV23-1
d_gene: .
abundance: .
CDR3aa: CASSPETERGTEAFF
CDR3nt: TGCGCCAGCAGTCCGGAAACCGAAAGGGGCACTGAAGCTTTCTTT

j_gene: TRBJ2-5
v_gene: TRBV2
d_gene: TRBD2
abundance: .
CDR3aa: CASSAGLAGGPWETQYF
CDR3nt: TGTGCCAGCAGTGCGGGACTAGCGGGGGGGCCATGGGAGACCCAGTACTTC

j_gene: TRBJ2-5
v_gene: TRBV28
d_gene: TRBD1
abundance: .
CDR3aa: CASRHWTGGERETQYF
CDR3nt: TGCGCCAGCAGACACTGGACAGGGGGCGAGAGAGAGACCCAGTACTTC

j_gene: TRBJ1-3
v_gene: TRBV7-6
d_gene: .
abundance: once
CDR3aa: CASSLVSGPGNTIYF
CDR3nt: TGTGCCAGCAGCTTAGTTAGCGGACCTGGAAACACCATATATTTT

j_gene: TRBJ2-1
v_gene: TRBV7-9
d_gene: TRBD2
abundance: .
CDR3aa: CASSPPSSGGPHNEQFF
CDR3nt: TGTGCCAGCAGTCCCCCCTCTAGCGGGGGCCCCCACAATGAGCAGTTCTTC

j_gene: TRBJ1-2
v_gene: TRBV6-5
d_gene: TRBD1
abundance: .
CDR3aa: CASSYQTTGSYGYTF
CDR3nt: TGTGCCAGCAGTTACCAAACGACAGGGAGCTATGGCTACACCTTC

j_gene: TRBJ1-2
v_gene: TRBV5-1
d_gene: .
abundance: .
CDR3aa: CASSADSKGNYGYTF
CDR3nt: TGCGCCAGCAGCGCGGACTCCAAGGGAAACTATGGCTACACCTTC

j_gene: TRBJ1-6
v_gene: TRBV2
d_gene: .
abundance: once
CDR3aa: CASWTGVNSPLHF
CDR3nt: TGTGCCAGCTGGACGGGAGTCAATTCACCCCTCCACTTT

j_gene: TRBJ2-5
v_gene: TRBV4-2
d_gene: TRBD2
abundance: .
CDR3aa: CASSQLGETTSGRAQETQYF
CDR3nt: TGTGCCAGCAGCCAGTTAGGCGAGACGACTAGCGGGAGGGCGCAAGAGACCCAGTACTTC

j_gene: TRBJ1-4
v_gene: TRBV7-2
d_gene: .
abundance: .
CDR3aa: CASSPDPGTSLEKLFF
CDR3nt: TGTGCCAGCAGCCCCGATCCCGGGACAAGCCTTGAAAAACTGTTTTTT

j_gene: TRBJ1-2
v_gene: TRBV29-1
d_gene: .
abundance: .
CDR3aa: CSFGGHEDYGYTF
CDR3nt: TGCAGCTTCGGGGGGCACGAGGACTATGGCTACACCTTC